The source of this TCR beta chain is a study of control samples from healthy donors and cancer patients. Germline V gene sequence: CDR1 SGHVS, CDR2 FQNEAQ. The CDR3 spans 11 residues. V was clipped by 5 bases and J by 3 bases, with 5 bases between them. The method was immunoSEQ multiplex PCR; TCRdb's version includes in-frame clones alone and lacks a portion of them. The sample has 95,000 to 150,000 clones, roughly 87% seen once. This receptor was identified in a young man in good health. Sequenced: blood. This rearrangement joins TRBV7-8 to TRBJ2-7, with D uncertain. CDR3 nucleotides: TGTGCCAGCAGCGCCTACTACGAGCAGTACTTC. Translation: CASSAYYEQYF.